This T cell receptor (beta chain) stems from a study of T-cell reconstitution after alpha-beta-depleted transplantation in children. Library preparation (for TCRbeta) was performed with unique molecular identifiers. TCRdb called the PCR reads again in MiXCR, with one record for every CDR3 protein. The sample gives approximately 4,600 distinct CDR3 sequences, about a quarter of which show up once; about 37% is in the top ten. The V and J ends lost 6 bases and 4 bases respectively, with 15 bases between them. This CDR3 is built from 14 residues. By share, this clonotype ranks as medium-sized (0.01 to 0.1%). Its antigen is undetermined. Findings and caveats of the study: Diversity of TCRbeta at day 60 was high in some patients, arising from surviving recipient T cells and thymic progenitors.

The genes are TRBV12-3 or TRBV12-4 and TRBJ2-5, with D possibly being TRBD1 (6 bases). The receptor comes from a male patient between 2 and 10 years old who had a stem cell transplant for acute lymphoblastic leukemia, so the T cells may come from the graft donor. Sequenced material: PBMCs, mostly from graft donor cells, taken 60 days after TCRalphabeta/CD19-depleted stem cell transplant. CDR3 region: CASSLGHPPETQYF. The CDR3 DNA is TGTGCCAGCAGCCTGGGACACCCTCCAGAGACCCAGTACTTC.